This T cell receptor (beta chain) derives from a study of T cell responses to AZD1222 COVID-19 vaccine. Broader study findings: Among the donors, most were white British and more were female, and clonal diversity was possibly underestimated. Of the AZD1222 recipients, only 5 to 7 were seropositive at baseline.

A note on this clone: As yet, its antigen is unknown.

V lost 5 bases, J lost 5 bases, and 15 bases lay in between. This CDR3 comprises 14 residues. Germline CDR1 is LNHDA and CDR2 is SQIVND (reference sequence). Profiled with immunoSEQ multiplex PCR; TCRdb holds only in-frame clones, not every one. Here the sample spans around 140,000 clones, roughly 92% being singletons. Sequences were derived from peripheral blood, sampled on day 0 of AZD1222 vaccination. The chain is built from TRBV19 and TRBJ1-2; D is uncertain. The clonotype was recovered from an adult in good health. The CDR3 reads CASSSQGNRYGYTF. CDR3 bases: TGTGCCAGTAGTTCTCAAGGAAACCGTTATGGCTACACCTTC.